The 4 T cell receptor beta chains in this list originate from one sample, sequenced in a study of blood T cell repertoires in COVID-19. The data were produced by immunoSEQ multiplex PCR, yet TCRdb's version contains in-frame clones alone and is incomplete. The repertoire includes around 75,000 clones, approximately 80% of them detected once, and 13% sits in the top ten. Input material: peripheral blood. These receptors were taken from a man aged 50-60 years with COVID-19, enrolled during active disease.

This sequence joins TRBV29-1 and TRBJ2-5; D might be TRBD1 (7 bases). There are 12 residues in the CDR3. Trimming took off 6 bases at V and 1 base at J, with 9 bases between the two ends. CDR1 is SQVTM, CDR2 ANQGSEA, per germline. As DNA, the CDR3 is TGCAGCGTGCAGGGGGGCCAAGAGACCCAGTACTTC. This translates into CSVQGGQETQYF.

This chain connects TRBV2 to TRBJ1-2, with 7 bases identical to TRBD1. V shed 7 bases, J shed 3 bases, and the junction held 8 bases outside the gene matches. Germline values: CDR1 SNHLY, CDR2 FYNNEI. This CDR3 has 14 residues. This CDR3 reads CASILGRGDYGYTF. The CDR3 coding sequence is TGTGCCAGCATCCTCGGCAGGGGGGACTATGGCTACACCTTC.

The gene calls are TRBV21-1 and TRBJ1-5; TRBD1 reflects the table's D call only, with no check against the DNA. TRBV21-1 is shown as a pseudogene. The CDR3 sequence is 16 residues long. The chain's CDR3 is CASSKDGTGDGQPQHF. The DNA for the CDR3 is TGTGCCAGCAGCAAGGACGGGACAGGGGATGGACAGCCCCAGCATTTT.

V gene TRBV5-5 combines with J gene TRBJ2-3; D is possibly TRBD1 (5 bases). The CDR3 covers 12 residues. Looked up from germline, CDR1 is SGHKS and CDR2 is YYEKEE (reference sequence). Trimming took off 3 bases at V and 5 bases at J, with 7 bases between the two ends. CDR3 protein: CASSSQGDTQYF. The CDR3 DNA reads as TGTGCCAGCAGCTCCCAGGGAGATACGCAGTATTTT.